This T cell receptor (beta chain) emerged from a study of human T cells and chemical hapten exposure. For the study at large: A patient group, mainly female, showed alopecia areata, totalis or universalis. TCR yields per sample varied mostly from small pooled library volume differences. Findings of the study overall: Correlating positively with patch test score were the PT1 expanded TCR counts.

This clonotype was counted only a few times. The antigen is not known. Original methodology: Per-sample TCR counts ranged from about 20,000 to 700,000, median 95,638. TCRdb redid the calling of the RACE reads with MiXCR, one entry per CDR3 protein. These V and J calls derive from TCRdb rather than the authors' analysis. The sample lists 100,000 or so distinct CDR3 sequences, approximately 11% occurring once. The time point denotes: patch test 2, 6 weeks after DPC sensitization. Stated treatment: therapeutic diphenylcyclopropenone sensitization with weekly scalp DPC. The CDR3 has 15 residues. V lost 5 bases, J lost 0 bases, and 11 bases lay in between.

Material: whole blood, obtained in connection with sensitization to the hapten diphenylcyclopropenone (DPC). This clonotype was sampled from a man aged 35 to 55 with alopecia areata. Some clones in this sample may be carry-over from other donors' samples. The chain links TRBV12-3 or TRBV12-4 to TRBJ1-3, with a tentative D call TRBD1 (5 bases). Here the CDR3 DNA reads TGTGCCAGCAGTCAGGTGGGGACCTCTGGAAACACCATATATTTT. This codes for CASSQVGTSGNTIYF.